A single sample gave rise to the 31 T cell receptor beta chains below, sequenced in a study of CD4 T cells in relation to SARS-CoV-2 and coronaviruses. Unexposed donor CD4+ T cells date from 2011-2018, before the COVID-19 pandemic. CD4+ T cells were isolated from the cells after around 9 days of culture. Their antigens remain unidentified. Data came from immunoSEQ multiplex PCR; TCRdb stores just in-frame clones and leaves some out. The data contain tens of thousands of clones, around three quarters of them singletons. The sequencing sample was made of CD4+ T cells from PBMCs, cultured in vitro. These receptors were taken from a human donor in good health.

V usage is TRBV10-3 and J usage is TRBJ1-1; D uncertain. This CDR3 is 12 amino acids long. V shed 8 bases and J shed 4 bases, with 11 bases lying between them. Germline values: CDR1 ENHRY, CDR2 SYGVKD. This CDR3 is CAIEGFGTEAFF. The CDR3 coding sequence is TGTGCCATCGAAGGGTTTGGCACTGAAGCTTTCTTT.

The J gene is TRBJ1-2, the V gene TRBV9; D ambiguous. V lost 4 bases and J lost 8, with 15 bases in between. This CDR3 spans 13 amino acids. Germline CDR1 and CDR2: SGDLS and YYNGEE. CDR3 nucleotides: TGTGCCAGCAGCACCTGGTCCAGTGGCGGCTACACCTTC. The encoded protein is CASSTWSSGGYTF.

This chain uses TRBV30 with TRBJ2-3, with D hard to call. Trimming removed 4 bases at V and 0 bases at J, with 2 bases between. This CDR3 contains 11 residues. Germline V gene data show CDR1 as GTSNPN and CDR2 as SVGIG (reference sequence). The CDR3 sequence is CAWTSTDTQYF. CDR3 sequence (DNA): TGTGCCTGGACTAGCACAGATACGCAGTATTTT.

This chain uses TRBV6-2 or TRBV6-3 with TRBJ2-7; tentatively, D is TRBD2 (6 bases). V was cut by 7 bases and J by 7 bases, with 23 bases left in between. CDR3 length: 15 amino acids. CDR1 and CDR2 from the germline V gene are MNHEY and SVGEGT. CDR3 in DNA: TGTGCCAGCACCCCGGGGAGGCAGGGTCCTCGAGAGCAGTACTTC. Translated, it gives CASTPGRQGPREQYF.

The genes are TRBV12-3 or TRBV12-4 and TRBJ2-7; D remains ambiguous. The CDR3 runs to 10 residues. V lost 3 bases, J lost 6 bases, and 3 bases lay in between. The CDR3 DNA is TGTGCCAGCAGTTTCGCCGAGCAGTACTTC. Translated: CASSFAEQYF.

This sequence joins TRBV28 and TRBJ2-3, with 9 bases lining up with TRBD2. Germline CDR1 is MDHEN and CDR2 is SYDVKM. This CDR3 region has 19 residues. The ends lost 8 bases at V and 1 base at J; junction bases unmatched: 19. The CDR3 reads CASSSFIAGVAAGTDTQYF. The CDR3 bases are TGTGCCAGCTCCTCCTTTATAGCGGGGGTGGCGGCAGGCACAGATACGCAGTATTTT.

The genes are TRBV30 and TRBJ2-7; the match to TRBD1 covers 10 bases. V trimming: 7 bases; J trimming: 4 bases; junction bases outside the gene matches: 4. CDR3 length: 12 residues. Germline loops: CDR1 GTSNPN, CDR2 SVGIG (reference sequence). The CDR3 coding sequence is TGTGCCTTCTGGACAGGGGGATACGAGCAGTACTTC. It encodes CAFWTGGYEQYF.

This clone was counted only a few times. J is TRBJ1-3 and V is TRBV30; D gene ambiguous. The CDR3 loop spans 14 amino acids. Germline CDR1 GTSNPN, CDR2 SVGIG (reference sequence). Trimming removed 4 bases at V and 2 bases at J, with 12 bases between. CDR3 protein: CAWNRPKTGNTIYF. CDR3 sequence (DNA): TGTGCCTGGAACCGACCCAAAACTGGAAACACCATATATTTT. The variable domain in full, with the rest retrieved from reference TRBV30 and TRBJ1-3, is SQTIHQWPATLVQPVGSPLSLECTVEGTSNPNLYWYRQAAGRGLQLLFYSVGIGQISSEVPQNLSASRPQDRQFILSSKKLLLSDSGFYLCAWNRPKTGNTIYFGEGSWLTVV.

This rearrangement joins TRBV11-1 to TRBJ2-5; 7 bases are a match to TRBD2. CDR1 is SGHAT and CDR2 is FQDESV in the germline V gene (reference sequence). Trimming cost V 1 base and J 4 bases; bases outside gene matches: 3. The CDR3 runs 14 residues. Here the CDR3 reads CASSLGPGGETQYF. The CDR3 DNA is TGTGCCAGCAGCTTAGGACCGGGAGGAGAGACCCAGTACTTC.

The V gene is TRBV18, the J gene TRBJ2-3; D remains unclear. Germline V CDR1 and CDR2: KGHSH, LQKENI. Trimming removed 3 bases from V and 10 bases from J, with 5 bases in between. This CDR3 is 10 amino acids long. CDR3 region: CASSPLPQYF. DNA for the CDR3: TGTGCCAGCTCACCCCTACCGCAGTATTTT.

This rearrangement joins TRBV5-1 to TRBJ1-6; the D is unclear. Germline CDR1 SGHRS, CDR2 YFSETQ. With 7 bases removed from V and 0 bases from J, the gap between germline ends came to 8 bases. This CDR3 region has 14 residues. CDR3 sequence: CASQPGSYNSPLHF. The CDR3 coding sequence is TGCGCCAGCCAACCGGGCTCCTATAATTCACCCCTCCACTTT. The full variable domain, in which reference TRBV5-1 and TRBJ1-6 provide the parts outside the CDR3, is KAGVTQTPRYLIKTRGQQVTLSCSPISGHRSVSWYQQTPGQGLQFLFEYFSETQRNKGNFPGRFSGRQFSNSRSEMNVSTLELGDSALYLCASQPGSYNSPLHFGNGTRLTVT.

The chain joins TRBV7-2 to TRBJ2-7; D possibly corresponds to TRBD1 (6 bases). CDR1 SGHTA and CDR2 FQGNSA come from the germline V gene. There are 14 residues in the CDR3. Trimming took off 5 bases at V and 2 bases at J, with 13 bases between the two ends. The CDR3 nucleotides read TGTGCCAGCAGCACAACCAGGGGCCCCTACGAGCAGTACTTC. As protein: CASSTTRGPYEQYF.

This sequence joins TRBV9 and TRBJ2-5; 8 nucleotides line up with TRBD2. V was pared by 0 bases and J by 0 bases, with 4 bases of the junction left unmatched. Germline V gene data show CDR1 as SGDLS and CDR2 as YYNGEE. The CDR3 extends over 16 amino acids. The CDR3 reads CASSVGGGGHQETQYF. DNA for the CDR3: TGTGCCAGCAGCGTAGGAGGCGGGGGGCACCAAGAGACCCAGTACTTC.

The V gene is TRBV5-4, the J gene TRBJ2-5; 7 bases fit TRBD1. The V gene end was trimmed by 5 bases and the J gene end by 1 base; junction bases not matched to a gene: 5. The CDR3 contains 14 residues. Germline CDR1 is SGHNT and CDR2 is YYREEE (reference sequence). The CDR3: CASSPGTAQETQYF. The CDR3 DNA sequence: TGTGCCAGCAGTCCCGGGACAGCCCAAGAGACCCAGTACTTC.

The chain employs TRBV5-8 and TRBJ1-3, with no clear D. V lost 2 bases and J 0 bases, leaving 9 bases between the germline ends. The CDR3 extends over 15 amino acids. The V gene's germline CDR1 is SGHTS and CDR2 YDEGEE. CDR3 DNA sequence: TGTGCCAGCAGCTTTTCGGCCAGCTCTGGAAACACCATATATTTT. This gives the protein CASSFSASSGNTIYF. The full variable domain, with the rest looked up from reference TRBV5-8 and TRBJ1-3, is EAGVTQSPTHLIKTRGQQATLRCSPISGHTSVYWYQQALGLGLQFLLWYDEGEERNRGNFPPRFSGRQFPNYSSELNVNALELEDSALYLCASSFSASSGNTIYFGEGSWLTVV.

This clone has just one count. This chain connects TRBV29-1 to TRBJ2-1; 9 bases are shared with TRBD1. Germline values: CDR1 SQVTM, CDR2 ANQGSEA. CDR3 length equals 14 residues. J gave up 7 bases and V 0 bases, and 4 bases lay outside the gene matches. As DNA, the CDR3 is TGCAGCGTTGAAGAGACAGGGGGACGAAATGAGCAGTTCTTC. Its translation is CSVEETGGRNEQFF.

For the CDR3, the DNA is TGTGCCAGCAGTATTCAAGGAGCAACTAATGAAAAACTGTTTTTT. Translated, it gives CASSIQGATNEKLFF. The rearrangement joins TRBV28 to TRBJ1-4; D is ambiguous. Deletions cut 5 bases from V and 0 bases from J, with 10 bases between. CDR3 length: 15 amino acids. Looked up from germline, CDR1 is MDHEN and CDR2 is SYDVKM.

The gene calls are TRBV5-4 and TRBJ2-3, with D maybe TRBD2 (5 bases). Germline V lookup: CDR1 SGHNT, CDR2 YYREEE (reference sequence). Trimming cost V 0 bases and J 4 bases, with 12 bases left between them. This CDR3 has 15 amino acids. In DNA, the CDR3 is TGTGCCAGCAGCTTGGCCAGAATAGCGCCAGATACGCAGTATTTT. It codes for CASSLARIAPDTQYF.

The rearrangement joins TRBV11-3 to TRBJ2-1; the D call may be TRBD1 or TRBD2 (6 bases each). Germline V lookup: CDR1 SGHNT, CDR2 YENEEA. The CDR3 loop spans 15 amino acids. V lost 1 base to trimming and J lost 4 bases, with 11 bases between them. In DNA, the CDR3 is TGTGCCAGCAGCTTAGGAGGGGGGAGATACAATGAGCAGTTCTTC. Translating gives CASSLGGGRYNEQFF.

This sequence joins TRBV7-9 and TRBJ1-4; 9 bases fit TRBD1. V gave up 5 bases and J gave up 5 bases; unmatched junction bases: 6. Germline loops: CDR1 SEHNR, CDR2 FQNEAQ (reference sequence). The CDR3 length is 15 residues. DNA of the CDR3: TGTGCCAGCAGCATAAGACAGGGGGTAAATGAAAAACTGTTTTTT. Protein product: CASSIRQGVNEKLFF. Full variable domain (outside the CDR3, taken from reference TRBV7-9 and TRBJ1-4): DTGVSQNPRHKITKRGQNVTFRCDPISEHNRLYWYRQTLGQGPEFLTYFQNEAQLEKSRLLSDRFSAERPKGSFSTLEIQRTEQGDSAMYLCASSIRQGVNEKLFFGSGTQLSVL.

The chain employs TRBV19 and TRBJ2-3; D is undetermined. The CDR3 sequence is 15 residues long. Deletions cut 4 bases from V and 3 bases from J, with 14 bases between. CDR1 and CDR2 (germline): LNHDA, SQIVND (reference sequence). The CDR3 spells CASSRWPDGTDTQYF. The CDR3 DNA reads TGTGCCAGTAGTAGGTGGCCAGATGGGACAGATACGCAGTATTTT.

A single count supports this clone. V gene TRBV2 combines with J gene TRBJ2-7, with 8 bases identical to TRBD2. CDR3 length: 13 amino acids. Germline lookup yields CDR1 SNHLY and CDR2 FYNNEI. V was clipped by 6 bases and J by 5 bases; unmatched bases: 6. CDR3 sequence reads: CASRKGLAHEQYF. CDR3 DNA: TGTGCCAGCAGGAAAGGACTAGCCCACGAGCAGTACTTC. Full variable domain (rest looked up from reference TRBV2 and TRBJ2-7): EPEVTQTPSHQVTQMGQEVILRCVPISNHLYFYWYRQILGQKVEFLVSFYNNEISEKSEIFDDQFSVERPDGSNFTLKIRSTKLEDSAMYFCASRKGLAHEQYFGPGTRLTVT.

The gene calls are TRBV9 and TRBJ1-1; a weak D match, TRBD1 (5 bases). Germline values: CDR1 SGDLS, CDR2 YYNGEE. Trimming pared 0 bases from V and 0 bases from J, leaving 15 bases between. CDR3 size: 17 residues. The DNA for the CDR3 is TGTGCCAGCAGCGTAGGTCCGTTGACAGACCTGAACACTGAAGCTTTCTTT. Translating gives CASSVGPLTDLNTEAFF.

This clone appeared a single time. The rearrangement joins TRBV12-3 or TRBV12-4 to TRBJ2-7; perhaps TRBD1 as D (7 bases). Trimming stripped 3 bases from V and 12 bases from J, with 15 bases between. The length of the CDR3 is 12 residues. CDR3 coding DNA: TGTGCCAGCAGTTTGGAACAGGGGAGGACGTACTTC. Translating it yields CASSLEQGRTYF.

The chain links TRBV2 to TRBJ1-1; D is uncertain. The V gene lost 6 bases and the J gene lost 0 bases, with 5 bases spanning the gap. CDR1 is SNHLY, CDR2 FYNNEI, per germline. CDR3 size: 12 residues. The CDR3 here is CASSTLNTEAFF. The CDR3 region has the DNA TGTGCCAGCAGCACCCTGAACACTGAAGCTTTCTTT. Supplemented by reference TRBV2 and TRBJ1-1, the full variable domain reads EPEVTQTPSHQVTQMGQEVILRCVPISNHLYFYWYRQILGQKVEFLVSFYNNEISEKSEIFDDQFSVERPDGSNFTLKIRSTKLEDSAMYFCASSTLNTEAFFGQGTRLTVV.

The rearrangement links TRBV7-2 to TRBJ2-5; D might be TRBD2 (7 bases). The CDR3 has 17 residues. V dropped 4 bases and J dropped 1 base, with 19 bases sitting between them. Per the germline V gene, CDR1 is SGHTA and CDR2 is FQGNSA. CDR3 in amino acids: CASSYLFGGAPQETQYF. The CDR3 DNA follows: TGTGCCAGCAGCTACCTCTTTGGGGGGGCGCCCCAAGAGACCCAGTACTTC.

The chain is built from TRBV4-1 and TRBJ1-3; no clear D gene. Germline-derived CDR1 and CDR2 are MGHRA and YSYEKL. The V end was cut by 0 bases, the J end by 0 bases, with 12 bases between. The CDR3 consists of 17 residues. CDR3 sequence: CASSQENQAFSGNTIYF. CDR3 in DNA: TGCGCCAGCAGCCAAGAGAATCAGGCTTTCTCTGGAAACACCATATATTTT.

The rearrangement links TRBV11-2 to TRBJ2-1; D perhaps matches TRBD2 (5 bases). In germline, CDR1 is SGHAT, CDR2 FQNNGV. The CDR3 sequence is 16 residues long. V was shortened by 0 bases and J by 4 bases, with 13 bases between the two germline ends. The CDR3 DNA reads as TGTGCCAGCAGCTTAGATTCCCTCGGGGTATACAATGAGCAGTTCTTC. This translates into CASSLDSLGVYNEQFF. Variable domain in full (rest from reference TRBV11-2 and TRBJ2-1): EAGVAQSPRYKIIEKRQSVAFWCNPISGHATLYWYQQILGQGPKLLIQFQNNGVVDDSQLPKDRFSAERLKGVDSTLKIQPAKLEDSAVYLCASSLDSLGVYNEQFFGPGTRLTVL.

This clone was counted a few times. This chain connects TRBV7-9 to TRBJ1-4, with 7 bases lining up with TRBD1. Germline V gene sequence: CDR1 SEHNR, CDR2 FQNEAQ (reference sequence). There are 16 residues in the CDR3. V lost 6 bases to trimming and J lost 3 bases; unmatched junction nucleotides: 10. CDR3: CASRGGRGGANEKLFF. In nucleotides, the CDR3 is TGTGCCAGCAGAGGTGGCAGGGGGGGAGCTAATGAAAAACTGTTTTTT.

The chain is built from TRBV7-3 and TRBJ2-1, with TRBD1 identical over 7 bases. Trimming cost V 5 bases and J 4 bases; bases outside gene matches: 11. The germline V gene encodes CDR1 SGHTA and CDR2 FQGTGA. CDR3 size: 16 residues. CDR3 sequence reads: CASSPSGGQQYNEQFF. The CDR3 nucleotides read TGTGCCAGCAGCCCAAGTGGGGGACAGCAATACAATGAGCAGTTCTTC.

A single count supports this clone. This chain connects TRBV19 to TRBJ1-4; 9 bases are a match to TRBD1. Trimming took 9 bases from V and 5 from J; bases not matched to a gene: 10. CDR3 size: 15 residues. CDR1 and CDR2 (germline): LNHDA, SQIVND (reference sequence). CDR3 in amino acids: CASNIVGQGNEKLFF. DNA of the CDR3: TGTGCCAGCAACATAGTGGGACAGGGAAATGAAAAACTGTTTTTT.